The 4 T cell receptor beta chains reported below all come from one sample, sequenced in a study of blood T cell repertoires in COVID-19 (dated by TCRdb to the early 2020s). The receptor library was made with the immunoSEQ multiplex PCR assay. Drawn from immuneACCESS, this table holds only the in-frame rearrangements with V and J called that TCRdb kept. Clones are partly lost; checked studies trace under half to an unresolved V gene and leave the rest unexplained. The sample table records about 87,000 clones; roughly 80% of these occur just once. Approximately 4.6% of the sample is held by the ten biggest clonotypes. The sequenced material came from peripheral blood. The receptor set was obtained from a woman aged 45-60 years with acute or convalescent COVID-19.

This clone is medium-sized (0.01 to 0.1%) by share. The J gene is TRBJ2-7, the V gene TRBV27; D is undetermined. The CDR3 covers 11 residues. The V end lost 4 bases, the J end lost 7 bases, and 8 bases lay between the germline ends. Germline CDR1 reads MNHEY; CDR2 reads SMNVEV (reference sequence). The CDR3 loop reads CASSSYGEQYF. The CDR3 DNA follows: TGTGCCAGCAGTTCCTACGGGGAGCAGTACTTC.

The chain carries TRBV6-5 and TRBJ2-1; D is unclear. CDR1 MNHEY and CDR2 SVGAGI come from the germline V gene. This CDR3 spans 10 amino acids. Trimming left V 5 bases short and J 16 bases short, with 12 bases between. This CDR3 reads CASSHNGAFF. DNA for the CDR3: TGTGCCAGCAGTCACAATGGAGCCTTCTTC.

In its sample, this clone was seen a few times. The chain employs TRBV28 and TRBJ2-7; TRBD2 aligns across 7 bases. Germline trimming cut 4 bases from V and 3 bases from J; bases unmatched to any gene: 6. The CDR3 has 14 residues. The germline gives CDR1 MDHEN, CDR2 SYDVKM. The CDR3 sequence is CASSWGGSDYEQYF. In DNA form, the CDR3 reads TGTGCCAGCAGTTGGGGGGGATCAGACTACGAGCAGTACTTC. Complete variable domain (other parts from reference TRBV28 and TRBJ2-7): DVKVTQSSRYLVKRTGEKVFLECVQDMDHENMFWYRQDPGLGLRLIYFSYDVKMKEKGDIPEGYSVSREKKERFSLILESASTNQTSMYLCASSWGGSDYEQYFGPGTRLTVT.

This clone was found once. The CDR3 is CSARLGAEQYF. DNA for the CDR3: TGCAGTGCTAGGTTGGGGGCCGAGCAGTACTTC. V is TRBV20-1 and J is TRBJ2-7, with D possibly TRBD1 on 6 matching bases. The CDR3 has 11 amino acids. Germline CDR1 reads DFQATT; CDR2 reads SNEGSKA (reference sequence). V lost 3 bases and J lost 6, with 9 bases in between.